Listed below are T cell receptor beta chains from one sample, sequenced in a study of blood T cell repertoires in COVID-19. Sequenced by immunoSEQ multiplex PCR; TCRdb stores in-frame clones only, minus some. The sample includes 100,000 to 150,000 clones, approximately 87% of them seen just once. The sample taken for sequencing was peripheral blood. Receptor source: a man aged 70-80 years with active COVID-19. CDR3s include the opening cysteine and the closing phenylalanine or tryptophan. Fields, in order: V gene, D gene, CDR3 protein. D genes are given only for firm matches.

TRBV11-2	TRBD2	CASSLGTSGEQYF
TRBV19	.	CASSRPLRGAGETQYF
TRBV20-1	.	CSANSNYGYTF
TRBV19	.	CASRPRGGGSYNEQFF
TRBV28	.	CASSFLPRQVYSYEQYF
TRBV24-1	.	CAVGWAGELFF
TRBV6-5	TRBD1	CASSLQGAGKETQYF
TRBV6-5	.	CASSRGQRNYGYTF
TRBV7-9	TRBD1	CASSTAGTGVEETQYF
TRBV18	TRBD2	CASSQPGTSAGNEQFF
TRBV6-5	TRBD1	CASSSDRGLYNEQFF